A selection of T cell receptor beta chains follows, all from one sample in a study of T-cell reconstitution after alpha-beta-depleted transplantation in children. TCRdb re-analysed the PCR reads in MiXCR, keeping a single row per CDR3 protein. The sample has some 550,000 distinct CDR3 sequences, more than 20% seen once; the top ten hold approximately 14%. The specimen comprised PBMCs, mostly from graft donor cells, sampled 360 days after TCRalphabeta/CD19-depleted stem cell transplant. Every receptor here comes from a boy in the first two years of life who had a stem cell transplant for acute myeloid leukemia, so the T cells may come from the graft donor. Each CDR3 is given with its conserved first and last residue. D genes are given only for firm matches. Only part of the rows carry a size: once, few, many, or a class if the clone is expanded.

v_gene	abundance	j_gene	d_gene	CDR3aa	CDR3nt
TRBV12-3/TRBV12-4	many	TRBJ1-1	TRBD1	CASSSWDRGLYTEAFF	TGTGCCAGCAGTTCCTGGGACAGGGGGCTTTACACTGAAGCTTTCTTT
TRBV24-1	.	TRBJ1-5	.	CATSDGSIELPQHF	TGTGCCACCAGTGACGGTTCAATTGAACTGCCCCAGCATTTT
TRBV29-1	.	TRBJ1-1	.	CSVARAPPNTEAFF	TGCAGCGTTGCTCGGGCCCCTCCGAACACTGAAGCTTTCTTT
TRBV6-4	.	TRBJ2-3	TRBD2	CASSALAGGSGDTQYF	TGTGCCAGCAGTGCACTAGCGGGGGGGTCAGGAGATACGCAGTATTTT
TRBV5-4	.	TRBJ1-5	.	CASSVQVIQPQHF	TGTGCCAGCAGCGTACAGGTTATTCAGCCCCAGCATTTT
TRBV29-1	.	TRBJ2-1	.	CSVGLRNEQFF	TGCAGCGTTGGGTTACGCAATGAGCAGTTCTTC
TRBV29-1	many	TRBJ2-1	.	CSAVERVAYNEQFF	TGCAGCGCAGTCGAGCGGGTGGCCTACAATGAGCAGTTCTTC
TRBV6-5	few	TRBJ1-2	.	CASSYFADGANYGYTF	TGTGCCAGCAGTTACTTCGCGGACGGGGCGAACTATGGCTACACCTTC
TRBV20-1	many	TRBJ2-7	TRBD2	CSASRASGSFYEQYF	TGCAGTGCTAGTAGGGCTAGCGGTTCCTTCTACGAGCAGTACTTC
TRBV7-2	few	TRBJ1-2	.	CASSLGGRAIYTF	TGTGCCAGCAGCTTAGGCGGCCGCGCGATCTACACCTTC
TRBV20-1	.	TRBJ2-3	.	CSASISARTDTQYF	TGCAGTGCTAGTATTTCGGCACGCACAGATACGCAGTATTTT
TRBV13	many	TRBJ2-7	TRBD1	CASSRDRDGLYEQYF	TGTGCCAGCAGCCGAGACAGGGACGGCCTCTACGAGCAGTACTTC
TRBV2	many	TRBJ2-5	TRBD1	CASQTDRGPRF	TGTGCCAGCCAGACGGACAGGGGGCCGCGGTTC
TRBV28	.	TRBJ2-5	TRBD2	CASSLSRTSQGGRETQYF	TGTGCCAGCAGTTTATCGCGGACTAGCCAGGGAGGGCGAGAGACCCAGTACTTC
TRBV20-1	many	TRBJ1-2	.	CSARVIEGVGGYTF	TGCAGTGCTAGAGTAATTGAGGGGGTCGGTGGCTACACCTTC
TRBV27	many	TRBJ2-5	.	CASSLLGHGETQYF	TGTGCCAGCAGTTTATTGGGGCATGGAGAGACCCAGTACTTC
TRBV20-1	.	TRBJ2-7	TRBD1	CSARGRDRGYEQYF	TGCAGTGCTAGAGGCCGGGACAGGGGCTACGAGCAGTACTTC
TRBV11-2	few	TRBJ1-1	.	CASSFISKEAFF	TGTGCCAGCAGCTTTATTAGTAAAGAAGCTTTCTTT
TRBV9	many	TRBJ2-1	.	CASSVALGLINEQFF	TGTGCCAGCAGCGTAGCCCTCGGACTGATAAATGAGCAGTTCTTC
TRBV11-3	.	TRBJ2-7	.	CARSSISYEQYF	TGTGCCCGCAGCTCAATCTCCTACGAGCAGTACTTC
TRBV4-1	many	TRBJ1-1	.	CASSQDGGYTEAFF	TGCGCCAGCAGCCAAGATGGGGGGTACACTGAAGCTTTCTTT
TRBV4-3	.	TRBJ2-1	.	CASSQDQESSYNEQFF	TGCGCCAGCAGCCAAGATCAGGAGAGCTCCTACAATGAGCAGTTCTTC
TRBV20-1	.	TRBJ2-3	.	CSASLPAHTDTQYF	TGCAGTGCTAGTCTTCCAGCTCACACAGATACGCAGTATTTT
TRBV6-1	.	TRBJ2-5	.	CASKRIWEETQYF	TGTGCCAGCAAGAGAATTTGGGAAGAGACCCAGTACTTC
TRBV4-3	.	TRBJ2-1	.	CASSQVRGWSNEQFF	TGCGCCAGCAGCCAAGTGAGGGGATGGAGCAATGAGCAGTTCTTC
TRBV11-2	.	TRBJ2-5	.	CASTGVSLQETQYF	TGTGCCAGCACGGGCGTCTCACTCCAAGAGACCCAGTACTTC
TRBV10-1	few	TRBJ2-4	TRBD2	CASSAASGVDIQYF	TGCGCCAGCAGTGCGGCTAGCGGGGTCGACATTCAGTACTTC
TRBV12-3/TRBV12-4	many	TRBJ2-3	.	CASSLGVVWTDTQYF	TGTGCCAGCAGTTTGGGGGTGGTGTGGACAGATACGCAGTATTTT
TRBV20-1	many	TRBJ2-7	.	CSATAGFTYEQYF	TGCAGTGCTACCGCAGGTTTTACCTACGAGCAGTACTTC
TRBV5-5	.	TRBJ1-6	TRBD1	CASSSAVGQGFSPLHF	TGTGCCAGCAGCTCAGCCGTGGGACAGGGATTTTCACCCCTCCACTTT
TRBV29-1	few	TRBJ2-1	.	CSGLASGDEQFF	TGCAGCGGTTTAGCGAGTGGTGATGAGCAGTTCTTC
TRBV20-1	few	TRBJ2-2	.	CSARDLSRPTNTGELFF	TGCAGTGCTAGAGATCTCAGCAGACCTACGAACACCGGGGAGCTGTTTTTT
TRBV27	.	TRBJ2-2	TRBD2	CASPPGLAGVKAELFF	TGTGCCAGTCCCCCGGGACTAGCGGGAGTTAAGGCTGAGCTGTTTTTT
TRBV10-3	.	TRBJ1-1	TRBD1	CAITSRDREAFF	TGTGCCATCACCTCCAGGGACAGGGAAGCTTTCTTT
TRBV12-3/TRBV12-4	.	TRBJ1-5	.	CASSLGKKEPQHF	TGTGCCAGCAGTTTGGGGAAGAAGGAGCCCCAGCATTTT
TRBV25-1	.	TRBJ1-1	TRBD1	CASSRPGTVGEAFF	TGTGCCAGCAGTAGACCAGGGACAGTGGGTGAAGCTTTCTTT
TRBV4-1	.	TRBJ2-1	.	CASSQDLVWRSAEQFF	TGCGCCAGCAGCCAAGACTTGGTGTGGAGGTCTGCTGAGCAGTTCTTC
TRBV6-1	once	TRBJ2-4	.	CASSDRGENVKNIQYF	TGTGCCAGCAGTGACAGGGGGGAAAACGTCAAAAACATTCAGTACTTC
TRBV10-3	few	TRBJ2-5	.	CAISGAQSETQYF	TGTGCCATCAGTGGAGCTCAATCGGAGACCCAGTACTTC
TRBV20-1	.	TRBJ2-3	.	CSARVRAYTDTQYF	TGCAGTGCTAGAGTACGGGCCTACACAGATACGCAGTATTTT
TRBV5-1	few	TRBJ1-2	TRBD1	CASSSGQVYGYTF	TGCGCCAGCAGCTCGGGACAGGTCTATGGCTACACCTTC